Below, 5 T cell receptor beta chains from the same sample are listed, as sequenced in a study of blood T cell repertoires in COVID-19. Sequencing used immunoSEQ multiplex PCR; TCRdb keeps in-frame clones, though not all of them. This sample has roughly 300,000 clones, with under 90% found just once. Material: PBMCs or T cells enriched from blood (not recorded which). These receptor sequences come from a man aged 25-45 years who had recovered from COVID-19.

The genes are TRBV4-1 and TRBJ1-3; possible D gene TRBD1, 5 bases. Per germline, CDR1 MGHRA and CDR2 YSYEKL. V shed 1 base and J shed 3 bases, with 13 bases lying between them. The CDR3 is 16 amino acids. The CDR3 is CASSQVQWQGGNTIYF. CDR3 in DNA: TGCGCCAGCAGCCAAGTGCAATGGCAGGGTGGAAACACCATATATTTT.

The CDR3 here is CASSTYSTGTAYGYTF. The CDR3 nucleotides read TGTGCCAGTAGTACCTACTCTACCGGGACAGCATATGGCTACACCTTC. V is TRBV19 and J is TRBJ1-2; 7 bases are shared with TRBD1. There are 16 residues in the CDR3. Germline CDR1 and CDR2: LNHDA and SQIVND (reference sequence). V was clipped by 4 bases and J by 5 bases; unmatched bases: 13. The full variable domain, rest sourced from reference TRBV19 and TRBJ1-2, is DGGITQSPKYLFRKEGQNVTLSCEQNLNHDAMYWYRQDPGQGLRLIYYSQIVNDFQKGDIAEGYSVSREKKESFPLTVTSAQKNPTAFYLCASSTYSTGTAYGYTFGSGTRLTVV.

This rearrangement joins TRBV18 to TRBJ1-2; TRBD1 matches at 9 bases. The CDR3 sequence is 16 residues long. Germline V gives CDR1 KGHSH, CDR2 LQKENI. J was trimmed by 7 bases and V by 3 bases; bases with no gene match: 12. CDR3 coding DNA: TGTGCCAGCTCACCTCGGGACAGGGTGGTTGAAGGTGGCTACACCTTC. Protein sequence: CASSPRDRVVEGGYTF.

The J gene is TRBJ2-1, the V gene TRBV6-4; D uncertain. The V end lost 0 bases, the J end lost 2 bases, and 11 bases lay between the germline ends. The germline CDR1 and CDR2 sequences are MRHNA and SNTAGT. The CDR3 sequence is 16 residues long. CDR3 nucleotide sequence: TGTGCCAGCAGTGACTCGTTCGGGTCAACCTACAATGAGCAGTTCTTC. This codes for CASSDSFGSTYNEQFF.

The chain carries TRBV5-1 and TRBJ1-1, with 8 bases that match TRBD1. The junction had 5 bases not matched to a gene; V was cut back by 2 bases and J by 2 bases. This CDR3 region has 15 residues. Germline-derived CDR1 and CDR2 are SGHRS and YFSETQ. As DNA, the CDR3 is TGCGCCAGCAGCTTTTCCGGGACAGGTAACACTGAAGCTTTCTTT. Translating gives CASSFSGTGNTEAFF.